Below, 29 T cell receptor beta chains from the same sample are listed, as sequenced in a study of cytomegalovirus exposure and HLA in healthy donors. The PCR had 60 Vbeta and 13 Jbeta primers. Clones were sequenced by immunoSEQ multiplex PCR, and TCRdb holds only the in-frame ones, with some missing. The repertoire includes tens of thousands of clones, 79% of them detected once, and roughly 14% sits in the top ten. The sample was PBMCs. These receptors came from a middle-aged woman in good health and CMV-seropositive.

The V and J genes are TRBV9 and TRBJ2-1; D is possibly TRBD2 (5 bases). In germline, CDR1 is SGDLS, CDR2 YYNGEE. Between the trimmed V and J ends, which lost 0 bases and 7 bases, there was a span of 8 bases. This CDR3 is built from 13 residues. DNA of the CDR3: TGTGCCAGCAGCGTAGGACTAACGAATGAGCAGTTCTTC. As protein: CASSVGLTNEQFF.

The chain combines TRBV5-4 with TRBJ2-5; 7 nucleotides agree with TRBD2. The germline V gene encodes CDR1 SGHNT and CDR2 YYREEE (reference sequence). This CDR3 region has 16 residues. V lost 4 bases to trimming and J lost 2 bases; unmatched junction nucleotides: 11. The CDR3 loop reads CASSPGGSTGQETQYF. The CDR3, as DNA: TGTGCCAGCAGCCCGGGAGGCAGCACTGGGCAAGAGACCCAGTACTTC. Full variable domain (outside the CDR3, taken from reference TRBV5-4 and TRBJ2-5): ETGVTQSPTHLIKTRGQQVTLRCSSQSGHNTVSWYQQALGQGPQFIFQYYREEENGRGNFPPRFSGLQFPNYSSELNVNALELDDSALYLCASSPGGSTGQETQYFGPGTRLLVL.

The chain combines TRBV6-1 with TRBJ1-1; D is undetermined. With 5 bases removed from V and 3 bases from J, the gap between germline ends came to 13 bases. Looked up from germline, CDR1 is MNHNS and CDR2 is SASEGT. The CDR3 is 14 residues long. CDR3 loop: CASSWTRRDTEAFF. The DNA of the CDR3 is TGTGCCAGCAGTTGGACTCGTAGGGACACTGAAGCTTTCTTT.

V usage is TRBV23-1 and J usage is TRBJ2-5, with D hard to call. TRBV23-1 is labeled an ORF, and its function is uncertain. Trimming pared 7 bases from V and 3 bases from J, leaving 12 bases between. The CDR3 has 13 amino acids. CDR3 residues: CASTSREEETQYF. CDR3 nucleotide sequence: TGCGCCAGCACCTCGAGAGAGGAAGAGACCCAGTACTTC.

The chain employs TRBV28 and TRBJ1-2; D might be TRBD1 (6 bases). V lost 5 bases to trimming and J lost 8 bases, with 12 bases between them. The germline CDR1 and CDR2 sequences are MDHEN and SYDVKM. This CDR3 comprises 12 residues. The CDR3 DNA reads TGTGCCAGCAGTATAACAGGGAACGGCTACACCTTC. This sequence encodes CASSITGNGYTF.

CDR3 nucleotides: TGTGCCTGGCACGGGGAAGGGGAGCAGTACTTC. Protein product: CAWHGEGEQYF. This sequence joins TRBV30 and TRBJ2-7, with a tentative D call TRBD2 (5 bases). Per the germline V gene, CDR1 is GTSNPN and CDR2 is SVGIG (reference sequence). CDR3 length: 11 residues. Trimming stripped 5 bases from V and 7 bases from J, with 12 bases between. Complete variable domain (other parts from reference TRBV30 and TRBJ2-7): SQTIHQWPATLVQPVGSPLSLECTVEGTSNPNLYWYRQAAGRGLQLLFYSVGIGQISSEVPQNLSASRPQDRQFILSSKKLLLSDSGFYLCAWHGEGEQYFGPGTRLTVT.

This CDR3 is CASRLATVLTDTQYF. The CDR3 nucleotides read TGCGCCAGCAGGTTAGCGACTGTACTCACAGATACGCAGTATTTT. The J gene is TRBJ2-3, the V gene TRBV5-1; D is perhaps TRBD2 (5 bases). V lost 5 bases to trimming and J lost 2 bases, with 15 bases between them. CDR1 and CDR2 (germline): SGHRS, YFSETQ. The CDR3 consists of 15 residues.

This rearrangement joins TRBV28 to TRBJ2-7, with 10 nucleotides matching TRBD2. Per germline, CDR1 MDHEN and CDR2 SYDVKM. Germline trimming cut 4 bases from V and 1 base from J; bases unmatched to any gene: 10. The CDR3 runs to 17 residues. CDR3 protein: CASSSAPLAGVSYEQYF. CDR3 coding DNA: TGTGCCAGCAGTTCCGCCCCCCTAGCGGGAGTTTCCTACGAGCAGTACTTC. Full variable domain (outside the CDR3, taken from reference TRBV28 and TRBJ2-7): DVKVTQSSRYLVKRTGEKVFLECVQDMDHENMFWYRQDPGLGLRLIYFSYDVKMKEKGDIPEGYSVSREKKERFSLILESASTNQTSMYLCASSSAPLAGVSYEQYFGPGTRLTVT.

V gene TRBV2 combines with J gene TRBJ2-5; 7 bases agree with TRBD1. J gave up 5 bases and V 1 base, and 7 bases lay outside the gene matches. The CDR3 is made up of 15 amino acids. The germline V gene encodes CDR1 SNHLY and CDR2 FYNNEI. The CDR3 region is CASSEVLKGAETQYF. The CDR3 DNA reads as TGTGCCAGCAGTGAAGTGCTAAAGGGGGCGGAGACCCAGTACTTC.

This chain connects TRBV27 to TRBJ1-1, with D perhaps TRBD1 (6 bases). The CDR3 extends over 13 amino acids. V dropped 10 bases and J dropped 1 base, with 13 bases sitting between them. Germline V gene data show CDR1 as MNHEY and CDR2 as SMNVEV (reference sequence). As DNA, the CDR3 is TGTGCCAACGACAGGTACAAGAACACTGAAGCTTTCTTT. Its translation is CANDRYKNTEAFF.

Only one count was recorded for this clone. This chain uses TRBV28 with TRBJ1-2, with D maybe TRBD1 (6 bases). This CDR3 is 17 amino acids long. Germline lookup yields CDR1 MDHEN and CDR2 SYDVKM. Trimming removed 3 bases from V and 10 bases from J, with 27 bases in between. The CDR3 bases are TGTGCCAGCAGTTTCGCTTCCGATGTGGGGGCATGGGGGACCTACACCTTC. Its protein is CASSFASDVGAWGTYTF.

V gene TRBV19 combines with J gene TRBJ2-3, with 16 bases matching TRBD2. Germline CDR1 and CDR2: LNHDA and SQIVND (reference sequence). The CDR3 has 16 residues. Unmatched junction bases numbered 4, after V lost 5 bases and J lost 5 bases. CDR3 nucleotide sequence: TGTGCCAGTAGTGGGACTAGCGGGGGGGCCGAAGATACGCAGTATTTT. Translated: CASSGTSGGAEDTQYF. The whole variable domain, filled in from reference TRBV19 and TRBJ2-3, reads DGGITQSPKYLFRKEGQNVTLSCEQNLNHDAMYWYRQDPGQGLRLIYYSQIVNDFQKGDIAEGYSVSREKKESFPLTVTSAQKNPTAFYLCASSGTSGGAEDTQYFGPGTRLTVL.

The chain's CDR3 is CASSLVTGTEAFF. In DNA, the CDR3 is TGTGCCAGCAGCTTAGTTACAGGGACTGAAGCTTTCTTT. The rearrangement joins TRBV11-2 to TRBJ1-1; possible D gene TRBD1, 6 bases. Germline CDR1 reads SGHAT; CDR2 reads FQNNGV. Trimming shortened V by 1 base and J by 5 bases, and 8 bases separated the two germline ends. The CDR3 has 13 residues.

This chain uses TRBV19 with TRBJ2-1, with 7 nucleotides matching TRBD2. The CDR3 loop spans 16 amino acids. Trimming at V came to 1 base and at J to 7 bases, leaving 10 bases not matched to a gene. The germline V gene encodes CDR1 LNHDA and CDR2 SQIVND (reference sequence). CDR3 sequence reads: CASSIGGGSSVNEQFF. CDR3 nucleotides: TGTGCCAGTAGTATAGGTGGCGGGAGTTCCGTGAATGAGCAGTTCTTC.

The chain combines TRBV11-2 with TRBJ2-1; D may be TRBD2 (6 bases). From germline, CDR1 is SGHAT and CDR2 FQNNGV. V lost 6 bases and J lost 9, with 12 bases in between. The CDR3 covers 12 residues. The DNA for the CDR3 is TGTGCCAGCAGTACCGGGAGTAGTGAGCAGTTCTTC. It encodes CASSTGSSEQFF.

This chain uses TRBV6-1 with TRBJ1-1; tentative D call: TRBD1 (6 bases). The germline V and J ends were trimmed by 2 bases and 0 bases, with 10 bases remaining between them. Per germline, CDR1 MNHNS and CDR2 SASEGT. This CDR3 region has 15 residues. The CDR3 sequence: CASSEHRAMNTEAFF. In DNA form, the CDR3 reads TGTGCCAGCAGTGAACACAGGGCTATGAACACTGAAGCTTTCTTT.

This chain joins TRBV7-2 and TRBJ2-3; maybe TRBD2 (5 bases). Germline V gives CDR1 SGHTA, CDR2 FQGNSA. The ends were cut back, 2 bases at V and 8 bases at J, with 11 bases in the middle. This CDR3 contains 13 residues. CDR3 loop: CASSLNEGGTQYF. CDR3 in DNA: TGTGCCAGCAGCTTAAATGAAGGAGGTACGCAGTATTTT.

A remark on this clone: At the DNA level, this CDR3 is encoded by other sequences in the same sample as well. This CDR3 is CASSETGGSGELFF. The CDR3 coding sequence is TGTGCCAGCAGCGAGACGGGGGGCTCCGGGGAGCTGTTTTTT. The chain links TRBV9 to TRBJ2-2; D perhaps matches TRBD2 (7 bases). Germline V lookup: CDR1 SGDLS, CDR2 YYNGEE. V was clipped by 3 bases and J by 6 bases, with 12 bases between them. The CDR3 loop spans 14 amino acids.

The chain joins TRBV21-1 to TRBJ1-1; TRBD1 was called by the table and not checked on the DNA. TRBV21-1 is a pseudogene. CDR3 size: 17 residues. CDR3 amino acids: CASSKIDRGGMGTEAFF. The CDR3 DNA follows: TGTGCCAGCAGCAAAATAGACAGGGGTGGAATGGGCACTGAAGCTTTCTTT.

This chain connects TRBV6-1 to TRBJ1-3; D not certain. Germline lookup yields CDR1 MNHNS and CDR2 SASEGT. V was trimmed by 4 bases and J by 0 bases, leaving 10 bases between them. CDR3 length: 15 amino acids. The DNA of the CDR3 is TGTGCCAGCAGTGGGTCACTAGGCTCTGGAAACACCATATATTTT. Its translation is CASSGSLGSGNTIYF.

The rearrangement joins TRBV30 to TRBJ2-7; TRBD1 is a possible D gene (6 bases). V lost 1 base, J lost 4 bases, and 11 bases lay in between. The CDR3 has 13 amino acids. Germline V gene lookup returns CDR1 GTSNPN and CDR2 SVGIG (reference sequence). For the CDR3, the DNA is TGTGCCTGGAGTGCCCTACAGGGTTACGAGCAGTACTTC. It yields the protein CAWSALQGYEQYF.

This chain uses TRBV7-3 with TRBJ2-1, with 7 bases lining up with TRBD2. The CDR3 covers 16 residues. CDR1 and CDR2 from the germline V gene are SGHTA and FQGTGA. The J segment lost 5 bases and the V segment lost 6 bases, leaving 13 bases of the junction unmatched. This CDR3 reads CASSWGAGRLNNEQFF. CDR3 nucleotide sequence: TGTGCCAGCAGTTGGGGAGCGGGGCGGTTAAACAATGAGCAGTTCTTC.

This clone was recorded only once. This chain links TRBV15 with TRBJ1-4; D unresolved. Germline CDR1 and CDR2: LNHNV and YYDKDF (reference sequence). V was clipped by 6 bases and J by 5 bases, with 10 bases between them. This CDR3 comprises 13 residues. Written as DNA, the CDR3 is TGTGCCACCAGGCTAACTGTAAATGAAAAACTGTTTTTT. Its protein product is CATRLTVNEKLFF.

V gene TRBV10-2 combines with J gene TRBJ1-1; 7 bases fit TRBD1. The CDR3 runs 15 residues. J was trimmed by 4 bases and V by 0 bases; bases with no gene match: 5. Germline V gene lookup returns CDR1 WSHSY and CDR2 SAAADI. The CDR3 DNA follows: TGCGCCAGCAGTGAGTCGGTCAGGGGGATCACTGAAGCTTTCTTT. Protein sequence: CASSESVRGITEAFF.

This clone was observed a few times. V gene TRBV7-9 combines with J gene TRBJ1-1; maybe TRBD1 (6 bases). Germline loops: CDR1 SEHNR, CDR2 FQNEAQ (reference sequence). Trimming removed 1 base from V and 3 bases from J, with 9 bases in between. The CDR3 runs 14 residues. This chain's CDR3 is CASSLVRGDTEAFF. Here the CDR3 DNA reads TGTGCCAGCAGCTTAGTCAGGGGAGACACTGAAGCTTTCTTT.

The chain is built from TRBV5-1 and TRBJ1-2; 8 bases match TRBD1. Germline-derived CDR1 and CDR2 are SGHRS and YFSETQ. The CDR3 covers 16 residues. V was clipped by 3 bases and J by 0 bases; unmatched bases: 7. The DNA for the CDR3 is TGCGCCAGCAGCTCCGACAGGGGCCGAGCTAACTATGGCTACACCTTC. It is translated as CASSSDRGRANYGYTF.

This clone was seen a handful of times. This sequence joins TRBV28 and TRBJ1-5, with D maybe TRBD1 (5 bases). This CDR3 region has 14 residues. The V gene lost 3 bases and the J gene lost 7 bases, with 13 bases spanning the gap. Germline CDR1 reads MDHEN; CDR2 reads SYDVKM. The CDR3 DNA is TGTGCCAGCAGTTTGTTGGGGCTGGAACAGCCCCAGCATTTT. Amino acids: CASSLLGLEQPQHF.

The rearrangement joins TRBV5-1 to TRBJ2-2; D not certain. V lost 5 bases and J 0 bases, leaving 8 bases between the germline ends. From germline, CDR1 is SGHRS and CDR2 YFSETQ. The CDR3 contains 14 residues. CDR3 coding DNA: TGCGCCAGCAGTACAGTTTCGAACACCGGGGAGCTGTTTTTT. It yields the protein CASSTVSNTGELFF.

The chain recombines TRBV1 with TRBJ1-3; the DNA was not used to check the table's D call, TRBD1. TRBV1 is flagged as a pseudogene. The CDR3 has 17 residues. The DNA of the CDR3 is TGCACCAGCAGCCAAGATCATGAGGCAGGGCCTGGAAACACCATATATTTT. Translated, it gives CTSSQDHEAGPGNTIYF.